This T cell receptor beta chain was retrieved from a study of response to subunit inactivated influenza vaccine. Points from the study as a whole: The study's authors posited that every seasonal influenza vaccination enlists few new T cells.

Losses at the gene ends were 4 bases for V and 5 bases for J; bases not matched to a gene: 6. Germline V gene data show CDR1 as SGHRS and CDR2 as YFSETQ. The CDR3 length is 14 residues. This clonotype was seen a few times. Its antigen is unknown. TCRdb re-derived calls from the RT-PCR reads in MiXCR, one entry per CDR3 protein. The repertoire includes some 570,000 distinct CDR3 sequences, 10% to 12% of them detected once, and about 10% sits in the top ten. In addition, the sample was reused for a study of T cells expressing NK-cell markers. This second report adds: Generation of TCR beta cDNA was performed by 5'RACE template switching incorporating UMIs.

V and J are TRBV5-1 and TRBJ2-7; TRBD1 aligns across 10 bases. Material: PBMCs from blood, obtained on the day of vaccination. The TCR sequence derives from a man in his fifties or sixties who received an inactivated influenza vaccine. Here the CDR3 reads CASSRDRGGDEQYF. In DNA form, the CDR3 reads TGCGCCAGCAGCCGGGACAGGGGTGGAGACGAGCAGTACTTC.